Presented here are 22 T cell receptor beta chains from one specimen sequenced in a study of blood T cells in healthy people across ages. The authors ran a second PCR of 7 to 11 cycles using a sample-barcoded 5' primer and a J-beta primer mix. TCRdb reanalysed the 5' RACE reads using MiXCR and keeps one entry per CDR3 protein. The table shows around 650,000 distinct CDR3 sequences, with roughly 30% occurring only once. Sequencing input: blood. Every receptor here comes from an elderly woman in good health.

The table lists this clonotype with many counts. The V call is TRBV29-1, the J call TRBJ2-7; 7 bases align to TRBD1. With V trimmed by 4 bases and J by 2 bases, 5 bases remained unmatched. Germline CDR1 and CDR2: SQVTM and ANQGSEA. The CDR3 runs 13 residues. This CDR3 reads CSVAQGVAYEQYF. Here the CDR3 DNA reads TGCAGCGTTGCCCAGGGGGTGGCCTACGAGCAGTACTTC.

The V call is TRBV6-1, the J call TRBJ1-5; no clear D gene. This CDR3 contains 19 residues. CDR1 is MNHNS and CDR2 is SASEGT in the germline V gene. Trimming left V 8 bases short and J 0 bases short, with 26 bases between. The CDR3 region has the DNA TGTGCCAGCCGCCTCTCCTCCGGGAATCGGGTTTTTAGCAATCAGCCCCAGCATTTT. Amino acids: CASRLSSGNRVFSNQPQHF.

The CDR3 here is CASSQSGNSYNEQFF. In nucleotides, the CDR3 is TGCGCCAGCAGTCAAAGCGGGAATTCCTACAATGAGCAGTTCTTC. The chain is built from TRBV5-1 and TRBJ2-1, with 7 positions matching TRBD2. Germline CDR1 is SGHRS and CDR2 is YFSETQ. With V trimmed by 5 bases and J by 1 base, 6 bases remained unmatched. This CDR3 has 15 residues.

A remark on this clonotype: A much larger clone lies one base from this, so it may be a read error. J is TRBJ2-7 and V is TRBV30; 7 bases are shared with TRBD1. Looked up from germline, CDR1 is GTSNPN and CDR2 is SVGIG (reference sequence). The CDR3 spans 15 residues. This CDR3 reads CVWSRGQDWSYEQYF. CDR3 bases: TGTGTCTGGAGCCGAGGACAGGATTGGTCCTACGAGCAGTACTTC.

This chain links TRBV20-1 with TRBJ2-5; 8 nucleotides align to TRBD1. CDR1 and CDR2 from the germline V gene are DFQATT and SNEGSKA (reference sequence). The trim removed 0 bases at V and 11 bases at J, leaving 14 bases unmatched. CDR3 length: 15 residues. The CDR3 bases are TGCAGTGCTAGAGATCCCGGGACAGGAACCCAGGAGCAGTACTTC. It is translated as CSARDPGTGTQEQYF.

This chain joins TRBV15 and TRBJ1-1; D not resolved. There are 15 residues in the CDR3. Germline assignment: CDR1 LNHNV and CDR2 YYDKDF (reference sequence). V lost 0 bases and J 6 bases, leaving 14 bases between the germline ends. CDR3 protein: CATSREGSTAAEAFF. CDR3 bases: TGTGCCACCAGCAGAGAAGGCAGTACAGCCGCTGAAGCTTTCTTT.

Of note for this clonotype: This could be a read error, since a much larger clone is one nucleotide away. The chain carries TRBV7-2 and TRBJ1-2; 7 bases fit TRBD1. The CDR3 contains 15 residues. The V gene's germline CDR1 is SGHTA and CDR2 FQGNSA. CDR3 loop: CASSLGGTARYDYTF. Written as DNA, the CDR3 is TGTGCCAGCAGCTTAGGGGGGACAGCACGCTATGACTACACCTTC.

This clonotype was observed a few times. A much larger clone lies one base from this, so it may be a read error. The V and J genes are TRBV29-1 and TRBJ2-7; D possibly matches TRBD1 or TRBD2 (6 bases each). V lost 4 bases and J 7 bases, leaving 14 bases between the germline ends. There are 12 residues in the CDR3. Germline V lookup: CDR1 SQVTM, CDR2 ANQGSEA. The CDR3 is CSVVGGLGEQYF. Written as DNA, the CDR3 is TGCAGCGTTGTTGGGGGGCTCGGTGAGCAGTACTTC.

This clonotype was seen just once. V usage is TRBV4-1 and J usage is TRBJ2-7, with unresolved D. Germline V gene data show CDR1 as MGHRA and CDR2 as YSYEKL. Trimming removed 0 bases at V and 4 bases at J, with 13 bases between. This CDR3 comprises 15 residues. The CDR3 spells CASSQDLGQIYEQYF. In nucleotides, the CDR3 is TGCGCCAGCAGCCAAGATTTAGGTCAGATATACGAGCAGTACTTC.

This clonotype was observed at least ten times. V gene TRBV7-2 combines with J gene TRBJ1-2, with 7 bases identical to TRBD1. CDR3 length: 13 residues. The ends lost 1 base at V and 6 bases at J; junction bases unmatched: 2. Germline-derived CDR1 and CDR2 are SGHTA and FQGNSA. The CDR3 DNA reads as TGTGCCAGCAGCTTAGAGGGGGCCCATGGCTACACCTTC. It specifies CASSLEGAHGYTF.

The J gene is TRBJ2-7, the V gene TRBV7-3; perhaps TRBD2 as D (6 bases). Germline assignment: CDR1 SGHTA and CDR2 FQGTGA. CDR3 size: 16 residues. V lost 1 base to trimming and J lost 7 bases, with 20 bases between them. The chain's CDR3 is CASSLNGRGIGNEQYF. The DNA for the CDR3 is TGTGCCAGCAGCTTAAATGGGCGGGGTATTGGGAATGAGCAGTACTTC. Supplemented by reference TRBV7-3 and TRBJ2-7, the full variable domain reads GAGVSQTPSNKVTEKGKYVELRCDPISGHTALYWYRQSLGQGPEFLIYFQGTGAADDSGLPNDRFFAVRPEGSVSTLKIQRTERGDSAVYLCASSLNGRGIGNEQYFGPGTRLTVT.

There are many counts of this clonotype. The chain is built from TRBV7-2 and TRBJ2-5, with 8 nucleotides matching TRBD2. The CDR3 spans 16 residues. The trim removed 2 bases at V and 5 bases at J, leaving 10 bases unmatched. Germline-derived CDR1 and CDR2 are SGHTA and FQGNSA. The CDR3 DNA reads as TGTGCCAGCAGCTTATATCCCGGGGGGGCCGATGAGACCCAGTACTTC. Translating it yields CASSLYPGGADETQYF. The full variable domain, rest sourced from reference TRBV7-2 and TRBJ2-5, is GAGVSQSPSNKVTEKGKDVELRCDPISGHTALYWYRQSLGQGLEFLIYFQGNSAPDKSGLPSDRFSAERTGGSVSTLTIQRTQQEDSAVYLCASSLYPGGADETQYFGPGTRLLVL.

This clonotype appeared a few times. J is TRBJ2-7 and V is TRBV24-1; the match to TRBD2 covers 12 bases. V lost 4 bases to trimming and J lost 6 bases; unmatched junction nucleotides: 3. Germline assignment: CDR1 KGHDR and CDR2 SFDVKD. There are 14 residues in the CDR3. As DNA, the CDR3 is TGTGCCACCAGTGACCGGGGACTAGCGGGCGAGCAGTACTTC. It encodes CATSDRGLAGEQYF.

This chain uses TRBV20-1 with TRBJ1-1, with D possibly being TRBD1 (5 bases). The CDR3 runs 14 residues. V was shortened by 6 bases and J by 1 base, with 15 bases between the two germline ends. CDR1 and CDR2 from the germline V gene are DFQATT and SNEGSKA (reference sequence). CDR3: CSASPGHRNTEAFF. The DNA for the CDR3 is TGCAGTGCGAGCCCCGGACATAGGAACACTGAAGCTTTCTTT.

The V call is TRBV29-1, the J call TRBJ1-1; tentatively, D is TRBD1 (5 bases). The CDR3 sequence is 14 residues long. From germline, CDR1 is SQVTM and CDR2 ANQGSEA. The ends were cut back, 0 bases at V and 6 bases at J, with 14 bases in the middle. Here the CDR3 reads CSVEDRGVIAEAFF. CDR3 DNA: TGCAGCGTTGAAGATCGAGGGGTAATCGCTGAAGCTTTCTTT.

In its sample, this clonotype was seen many times. The rearrangement links TRBV4-2 to TRBJ1-2, with TRBD1 identical over 9 bases. The trim removed 4 bases at V and 4 bases at J, leaving 10 bases unmatched. This CDR3 spans 16 amino acids. From germline, CDR1 is LGHNA and CDR2 YNFKEQ. The CDR3 DNA is TGTGCCAGCAGCCCTAGCACCGGGACAGGGACCTATGGCTACACCTTC. Encoded protein: CASSPSTGTGTYGYTF.

The chain carries TRBV28 and TRBJ2-3, with D perhaps TRBD2 (5 bases). Germline CDR1 MDHEN, CDR2 SYDVKM. V dropped 2 bases and J dropped 6 bases, with 9 bases sitting between them. CDR3 length: 13 amino acids. The CDR3 DNA sequence: TGTGCCAGCAGTTTAACCCCGGGGGATACGCAGTATTTT. Translation gives CASSLTPGDTQYF.

A remark on this clonotype: One end of the junction fails to match germline, which may point to a read error. The J gene is TRBJ2-3, the V gene TRBV7-9; the D gene is possibly TRBD2 (6 bases). Germline CDR1 and CDR2: SEHNR and FQNEAQ (reference sequence). This CDR3 contains 16 residues. CDR3 sequence (DNA): TGTGCCAGCAGCTTACTGTCGGCCAGGAGGGCAGATGCGCAGTATTTT. This gives the protein CASSLLSARRADAQYF.

The table lists this clonotype with many counts. The chain recombines TRBV23-1 with TRBJ2-4; no clear D gene. TRBV23-1 is assigned to the ORF class and has an uncertain function. Trimming took 4 bases from V and 8 from J, leaving 18 bases between them. The CDR3 totals 15 residues. CDR3 loop: CASSPGLGSTDIQYF. The CDR3 DNA follows: TGCGCCAGCAGTCCCGGGCTTGGATCGACGGACATTCAGTACTTC.

This clonotype was detected a few times. A read error is possible here, since a much larger clone lies one base away. The rearrangement links TRBV29-1 to TRBJ2-5; the D gene is possibly TRBD2 (5 bases). The tail of the sequence fits TRBJ2-7 better, so the J call may be wrong. From germline, CDR1 is SQVTM and CDR2 ANQGSEA. This CDR3 spans 12 amino acids. The CDR3 nucleotides read TGCAGCGCCACACGCCAACTAGACGAGCAGTACTTC. The encoded protein is CSATRQLDEQYF.

The chain recombines TRBV10-3 with TRBJ1-2; no clear D gene. This CDR3 comprises 16 residues. Trimming shortened V by 1 base and J by 4 bases, and 16 bases separated the two germline ends. Germline V gives CDR1 ENHRY, CDR2 SYGVKD. CDR3 sequence reads: CAISEFGSPRFYGYTF. The CDR3 bases are TGTGCCATCAGTGAGTTTGGGAGCCCGAGATTCTATGGCTACACCTTC.

CDR3 nucleotide sequence: TGCAGTGCCCCGAAGGACATGAACCAAGAGACCCAGTACTTC. It encodes CSAPKDMNQETQYF. V is TRBV20-1 and J is TRBJ2-5; possibly TRBD1 for D (5 bases). V was pared by 6 bases and J by 0 bases, with 14 bases between. In germline, CDR1 is DFQATT, CDR2 SNEGSKA (reference sequence). The CDR3 loop spans 14 amino acids.